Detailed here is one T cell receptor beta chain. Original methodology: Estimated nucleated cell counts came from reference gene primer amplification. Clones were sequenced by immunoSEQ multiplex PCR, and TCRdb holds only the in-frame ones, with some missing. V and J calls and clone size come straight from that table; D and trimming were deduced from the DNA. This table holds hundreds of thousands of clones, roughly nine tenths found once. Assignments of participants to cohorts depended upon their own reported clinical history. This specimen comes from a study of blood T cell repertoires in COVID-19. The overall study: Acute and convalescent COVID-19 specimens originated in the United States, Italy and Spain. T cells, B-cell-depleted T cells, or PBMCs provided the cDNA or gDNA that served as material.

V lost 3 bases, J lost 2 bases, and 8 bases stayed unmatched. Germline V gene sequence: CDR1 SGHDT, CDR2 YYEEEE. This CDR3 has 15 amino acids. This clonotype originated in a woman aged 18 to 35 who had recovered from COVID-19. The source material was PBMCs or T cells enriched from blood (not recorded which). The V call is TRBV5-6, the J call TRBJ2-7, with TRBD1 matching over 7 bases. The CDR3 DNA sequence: TGTGCCAGCAGCTCCTCCAACAGGGGACCCTACGAGCAGTACTTC. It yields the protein CASSSSNRGPYEQYF.